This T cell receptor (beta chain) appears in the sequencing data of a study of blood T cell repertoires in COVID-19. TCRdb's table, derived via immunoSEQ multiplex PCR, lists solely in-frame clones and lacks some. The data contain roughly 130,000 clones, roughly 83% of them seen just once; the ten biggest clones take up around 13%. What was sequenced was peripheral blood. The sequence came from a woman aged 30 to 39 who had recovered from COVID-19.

This CDR3 reads CASSQGRNSPLHF. CDR3 in DNA: TGTGCCAGCAGTCAGGGTAGGAATTCACCCCTCCACTTT. The rearrangement links TRBV3-1 (or the pseudogene TRBV3-2) to TRBJ1-6; D may be TRBD1 (5 bases). Germline V gene data show CDR1 as LGHDT and CDR2 as YNNKEL (reference sequence). V was trimmed by 6 bases and J by 7 bases, leaving 10 bases between them. This CDR3 spans 13 amino acids.